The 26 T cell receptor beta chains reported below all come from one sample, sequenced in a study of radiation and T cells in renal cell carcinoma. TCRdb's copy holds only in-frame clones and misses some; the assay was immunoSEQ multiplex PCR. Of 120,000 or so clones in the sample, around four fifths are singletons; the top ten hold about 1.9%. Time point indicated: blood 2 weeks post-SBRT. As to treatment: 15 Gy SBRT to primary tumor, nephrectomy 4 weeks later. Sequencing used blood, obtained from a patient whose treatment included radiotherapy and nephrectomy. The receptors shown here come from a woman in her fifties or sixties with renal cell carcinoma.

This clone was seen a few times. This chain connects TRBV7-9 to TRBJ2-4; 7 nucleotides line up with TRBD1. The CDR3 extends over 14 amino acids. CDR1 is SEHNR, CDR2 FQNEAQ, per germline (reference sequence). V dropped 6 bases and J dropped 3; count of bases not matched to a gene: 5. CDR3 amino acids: CASSSWTGKNIQYF. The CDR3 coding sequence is TGTGCCAGCAGTTCTTGGACAGGCAAAAACATTCAGTACTTC.

The CDR3 nucleotides read TGTGCCAGTACCATAAAGGGGCAGGGGACCCCTTCGGAAGCTTTCTTT. It is translated as CASTIKGQGTPSEAFF. The chain recombines TRBV19 with TRBJ1-1, with D maybe TRBD1 (6 bases). V lost 7 bases and J 8 bases, leaving 26 bases between the germline ends. The CDR3 runs to 16 residues. Germline V CDR1 and CDR2: LNHDA, SQIVND (reference sequence).

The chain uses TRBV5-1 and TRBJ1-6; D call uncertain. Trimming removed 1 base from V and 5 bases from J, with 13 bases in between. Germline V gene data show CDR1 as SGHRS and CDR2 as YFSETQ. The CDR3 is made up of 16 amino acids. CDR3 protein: CASSLNLAVNNSPLHF. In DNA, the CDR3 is TGCGCCAGCAGCTTGAACCTAGCAGTTAATAATTCACCCCTCCACTTT. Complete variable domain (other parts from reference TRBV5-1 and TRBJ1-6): KAGVTQTPRYLIKTRGQQVTLSCSPISGHRSVSWYQQTPGQGLQFLFEYFSETQRNKGNFPGRFSGRQFSNSRSEMNVSTLELGDSALYLCASSLNLAVNNSPLHFGNGTRLTVT.

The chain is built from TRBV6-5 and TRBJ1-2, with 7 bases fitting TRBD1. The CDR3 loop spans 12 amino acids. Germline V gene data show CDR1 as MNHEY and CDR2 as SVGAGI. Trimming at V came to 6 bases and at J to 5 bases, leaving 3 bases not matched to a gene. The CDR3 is CASRMTGYGYTF. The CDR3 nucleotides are TGTGCCAGCAGAATGACAGGGTATGGCTACACCTTC.

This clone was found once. CDR3 in DNA: TGTGCCAGCAGCGATCACAGGGCCAATAATGGCTACACCTTC. Residues: CASSDHRANNGYTF. The chain recombines TRBV21-1 with TRBJ1-2; the DNA was not used to check the table's D call, TRBD1. TRBV21-1 is a pseudogene. This CDR3 has 14 residues.

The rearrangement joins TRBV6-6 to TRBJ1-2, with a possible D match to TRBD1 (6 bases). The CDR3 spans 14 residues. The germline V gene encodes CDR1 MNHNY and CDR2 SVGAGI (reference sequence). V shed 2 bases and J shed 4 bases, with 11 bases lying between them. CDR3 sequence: CASSYRGTPYGYTF. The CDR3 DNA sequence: TGTGCCAGCAGTTACAGAGGGACACCCTATGGCTACACCTTC.

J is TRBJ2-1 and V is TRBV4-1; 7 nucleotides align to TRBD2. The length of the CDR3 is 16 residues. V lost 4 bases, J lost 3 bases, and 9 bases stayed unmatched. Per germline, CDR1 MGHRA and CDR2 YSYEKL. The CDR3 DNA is TGCGCCAGCAGCCTAATTCTAGCGGCCCTCTACAATGAGCAGTTCTTC. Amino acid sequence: CASSLILAALYNEQFF.

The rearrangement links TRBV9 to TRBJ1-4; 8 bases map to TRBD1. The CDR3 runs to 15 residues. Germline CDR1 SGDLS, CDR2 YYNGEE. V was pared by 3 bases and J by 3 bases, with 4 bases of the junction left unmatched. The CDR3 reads CASSARQGSNEKLFF. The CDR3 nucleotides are TGTGCCAGCAGCGCCCGACAGGGGTCTAATGAAAAACTGTTTTTT.

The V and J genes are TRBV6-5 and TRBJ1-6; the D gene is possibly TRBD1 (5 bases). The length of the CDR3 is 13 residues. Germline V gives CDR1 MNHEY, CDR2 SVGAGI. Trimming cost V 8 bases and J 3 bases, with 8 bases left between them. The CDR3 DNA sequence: TGTGCCAGCTCCAGGGACTATAATTCACCCCTCCACTTT. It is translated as CASSRDYNSPLHF.

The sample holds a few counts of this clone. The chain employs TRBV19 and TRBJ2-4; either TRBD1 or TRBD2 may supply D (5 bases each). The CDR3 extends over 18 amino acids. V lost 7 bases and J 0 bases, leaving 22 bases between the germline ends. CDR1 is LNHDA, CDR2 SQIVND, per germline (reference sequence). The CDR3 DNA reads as TGTGCCAGTACCCCAACGCCGCCCTCCGGGACAGCCAAAAACATTCAGTACTTC. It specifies CASTPTPPSGTAKNIQYF.

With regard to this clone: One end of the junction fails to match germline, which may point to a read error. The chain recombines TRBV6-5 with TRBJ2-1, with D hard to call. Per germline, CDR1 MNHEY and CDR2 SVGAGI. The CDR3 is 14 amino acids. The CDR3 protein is CAISGVSLSNEQFF. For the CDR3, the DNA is TGTGCCATCAGTGGTGTGAGCTTAAGCAATGAGCAGTTCTTC.

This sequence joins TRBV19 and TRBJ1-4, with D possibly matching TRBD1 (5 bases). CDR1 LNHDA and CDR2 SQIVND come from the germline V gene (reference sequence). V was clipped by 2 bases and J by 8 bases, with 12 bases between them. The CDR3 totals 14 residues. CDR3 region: CASSITGGPEKLFF. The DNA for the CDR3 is TGTGCCAGTAGTATAACAGGCGGACCAGAAAAACTGTTTTTT.

The CDR3 DNA reads TGCGCCAGCAGCCAAACATCGGGACTAGCGGGTCGCTACAATGAGCAGTTCTTC. Protein sequence: CASSQTSGLAGRYNEQFF. This chain connects TRBV4-3 to TRBJ2-1; 12 bases map to TRBD2. The CDR3 sequence is 18 residues long. Unmatched junction bases numbered 8, after V lost 2 bases and J lost 3 bases. Germline assignment: CDR1 LGHNA and CDR2 YSLEER.

For the CDR3, the DNA is TGTGCCAGCAGCCCGGGGACAGGGAGAGCAACCTACGAGCAGTACTTC. Protein: CASSPGTGRATYEQYF. This chain joins TRBV7-6 and TRBJ2-7; 9 nucleotides align to TRBD1. CDR1 is SGHVS, CDR2 FNYEAQ, per germline. Germline trimming cut 5 bases from V and 2 bases from J; bases unmatched to any gene: 10. This CDR3 is 16 amino acids long.

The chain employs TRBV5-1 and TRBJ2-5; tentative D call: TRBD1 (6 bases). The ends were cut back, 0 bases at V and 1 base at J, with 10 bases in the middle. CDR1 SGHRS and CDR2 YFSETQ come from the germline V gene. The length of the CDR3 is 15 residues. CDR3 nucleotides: TGCGCCAGCAGCTTGGCAAGACAGGCCCAAGAGACCCAGTACTTC. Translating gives CASSLARQAQETQYF.

The DNA of the CDR3 is TGTGCCAGCAGCCTCCGGACTAGCGGAGACCAGCGCACAGATACGCAGTATTTT. Amino acids: CASSLRTSGDQRTDTQYF. The V and J genes are TRBV7-6 and TRBJ2-3; 10 nucleotides align to TRBD2. V was pared by 5 bases and J by 1 base, with 12 bases of the junction left unmatched. Germline V lookup: CDR1 SGHVS, CDR2 FNYEAQ. The CDR3 is 18 residues long.

The CDR3 nucleotides are TGTGCCAGTAGTATTGATTTAGTTCAGCCCCAGCATTTT. Translation gives CASSIDLVQPQHF. V is TRBV19 and J is TRBJ1-5, with D unresolved. Trimming removed 3 bases at V and 6 bases at J, with 9 bases between. The CDR3 runs to 13 residues. CDR1 is LNHDA and CDR2 is SQIVND in the germline V gene (reference sequence).

CDR3 bases: TGTGCCAGCAGTTCGTGGGGGGATACGCAGTATTTT. Its translation: CASSSWGDTQYF. The chain couples TRBV27 to TRBJ2-3; D might be TRBD1 or TRBD2, each matching 5 bases. V was pared by 4 bases and J by 6 bases, with 8 bases between. Germline V gene sequence: CDR1 MNHEY, CDR2 SMNVEV (reference sequence). CDR3 length: 12 residues.

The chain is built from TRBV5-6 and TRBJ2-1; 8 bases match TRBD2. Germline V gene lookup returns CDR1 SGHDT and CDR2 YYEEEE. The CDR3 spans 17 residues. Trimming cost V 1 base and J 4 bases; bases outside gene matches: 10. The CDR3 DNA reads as TGTGCCAGCAGCTTGCTCTCGGGGGGGCCGGGTTACAATGAGCAGTTCTTC. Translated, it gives CASSLLSGGPGYNEQFF.

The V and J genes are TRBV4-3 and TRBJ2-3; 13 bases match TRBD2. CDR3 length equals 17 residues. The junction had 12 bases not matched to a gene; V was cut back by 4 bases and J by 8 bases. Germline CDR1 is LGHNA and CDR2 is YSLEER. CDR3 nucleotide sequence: TGCGCCAGCAGCCCCCAAACACGACTAGCGGGAGGAGGTACGCAGTATTTT. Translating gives CASSPQTRLAGGGTQYF.

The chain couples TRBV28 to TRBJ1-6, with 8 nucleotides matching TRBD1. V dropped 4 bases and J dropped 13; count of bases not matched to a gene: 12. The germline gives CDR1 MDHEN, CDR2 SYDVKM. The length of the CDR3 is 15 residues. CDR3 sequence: CASSSWTGSIMPLHF. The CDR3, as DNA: TGTGCCAGCAGTTCCTGGACAGGGAGCATAATGCCCCTCCACTTT. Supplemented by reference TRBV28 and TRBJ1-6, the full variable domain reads DVKVTQSSRYLVKRTGEKVFLECVQDMDHENMFWYRQDPGLGLRLIYFSYDVKMKEKGDIPEGYSVSREKKERFSLILESASTNQTSMYLCASSSWTGSIMPLHFGNGTRLTVT.

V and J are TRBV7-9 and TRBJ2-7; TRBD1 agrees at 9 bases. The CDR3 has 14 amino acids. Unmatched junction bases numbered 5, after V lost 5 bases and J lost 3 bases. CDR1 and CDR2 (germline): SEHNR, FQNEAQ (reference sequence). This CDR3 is CASSPGDRDYEQYF. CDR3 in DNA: TGTGCCAGCAGCCCGGGGGACAGGGACTACGAGCAGTACTTC.

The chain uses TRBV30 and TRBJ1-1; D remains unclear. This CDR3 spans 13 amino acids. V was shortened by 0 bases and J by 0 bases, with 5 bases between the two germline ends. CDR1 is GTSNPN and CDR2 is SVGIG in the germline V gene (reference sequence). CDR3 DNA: TGTGCCTGGAGTGTAAACCTGAACACTGAAGCTTTCTTT. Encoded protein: CAWSVNLNTEAFF.

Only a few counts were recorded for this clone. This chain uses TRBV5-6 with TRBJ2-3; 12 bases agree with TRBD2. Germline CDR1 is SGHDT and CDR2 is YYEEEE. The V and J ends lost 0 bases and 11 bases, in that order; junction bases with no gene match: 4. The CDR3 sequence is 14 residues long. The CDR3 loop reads CASSLGLAGEVQYF. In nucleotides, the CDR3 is TGTGCCAGCAGCTTGGGACTAGCGGGAGAGGTGCAGTATTTT. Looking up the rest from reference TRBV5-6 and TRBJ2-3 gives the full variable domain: DAGVTQSPTHLIKTRGQQVTLRCSPKSGHDTVSWYQQALGQGPQFIFQYYEEEERQRGNFPDRFSGHQFPNYSSELNVNALLLGDSALYLCASSLGLAGEVQYFGPGTRLTVL.

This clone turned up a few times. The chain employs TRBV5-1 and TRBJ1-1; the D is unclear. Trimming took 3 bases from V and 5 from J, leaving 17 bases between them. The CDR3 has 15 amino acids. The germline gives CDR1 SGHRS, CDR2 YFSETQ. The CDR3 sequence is CASSSSPTLGTEAFF. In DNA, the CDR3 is TGCGCCAGCAGCTCGAGCCCCACCTTAGGGACTGAAGCTTTCTTT. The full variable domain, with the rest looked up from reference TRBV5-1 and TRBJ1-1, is KAGVTQTPRYLIKTRGQQVTLSCSPISGHRSVSWYQQTPGQGLQFLFEYFSETQRNKGNFPGRFSGRQFSNSRSEMNVSTLELGDSALYLCASSSSPTLGTEAFFGQGTRLTVV.

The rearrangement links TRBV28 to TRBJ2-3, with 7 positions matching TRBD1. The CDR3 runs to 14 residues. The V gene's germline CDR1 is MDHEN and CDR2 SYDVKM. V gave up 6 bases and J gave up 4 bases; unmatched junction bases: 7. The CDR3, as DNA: TGTGCCAGCAGCCTAGGGGGCGAGGCAGATACGCAGTATTTT. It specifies CASSLGGEADTQYF.